This record covers a single TCR beta chain. No antigen is known for it. These data originate in a study of graft-versus-host responses after intestinal transplantation. Study summary: Each recipient received a multivisceral, liver-intestinal, or isolated intestinal graft. Tacrolimus plus steroids were given to all recipients for roughly three years, preceded by anti-thymocyte globulin induction.

General observations from the study: The study associated peak circulating GvH clone levels with early post-transplant HvG declines. Investigators detected GvH clones in recipient marrow, with some emerging earlier in ileum or blood.

The length of the CDR3 is 16 residues. Germline V gene data show CDR1 as MNHEY and CDR2 as SVGAGI. V lost 1 base to trimming and J lost 0 bases, with 11 bases between them. Method: immunoSEQ multiplex PCR; TCRdb's copy keeps in-frame clones and lacks some. There are some 39,000 clones in the sample; approximately 95% occur only once, and around 0.53% lies in the top ten. Specimen: unstimulated CD8+ T cells sorted from spleen or lymph node cells, collected before transplant. This clonotype originated in a human donor who was the organ donor for an intestinal transplant. The chain is built from TRBV6-5 and TRBJ2-3; the D gene is possibly TRBD1 (6 bases). The CDR3 DNA follows: TGTGCCAGCAGTTACTTCGGACAGTCTAGCACAGATACGCAGTATTTT. The encoded protein is CASSYFGQSSTDTQYF.